The sample holds a few counts of the clone carrying this T cell receptor (beta chain). What it recognizes is unknown. The data derive from a study of T cell repertoires in cytomegalovirus infection. Broader study findings: Cumulative public TCR beta family frequency identified carriers of CMV plus the relevant HLA. The response measured ex vivo was dominated by TCR beta clonotypes (HLA-C-restricted and CMV-specific).

V lost 6 bases and J 3 bases, leaving 14 bases between the germline ends. Germline V gives CDR1 MNHNY, CDR2 SVGAGI (reference sequence). This CDR3 is built from 14 residues. TCRdb re-called the reads through MiXCR, storing one row per CDR3 protein. The sample records fewer than 550,000 distinct CDR3 sequences, 26% being singletons. The chain recombines TRBV6-6 with TRBJ1-1, with a possible D match to TRBD1 (5 bases). The clonotype comes from a human donor in good health (CMV status not recorded). Some clones in this sample may be carry-over from other donors' samples. The sequencing sample was made of PBMCs. The CDR3, as DNA: TGTGCCAGCAGAGTCGGGACGGTATACACTGAAGCTTTCTTT. Encoded protein: CASRVGTVYTEAFF.